The 18 T cell receptor beta chains listed next were all sequenced from one sample in a study of shared clonotypes between healthy human individuals. Assay: immunoSEQ multiplex PCR; the TCRdb copy retains only in-frame clones and omits some. The table records some 900,000 clones, over 75% of them present only once. The sample comprised memory CD4+ T cells sorted from blood. As for subset: CD45RA-negative fraction. These receptors originate from a man between 18 and 35 years old in good health.

This clone was picked up many times. The CDR3 DNA reads as TGTGCCAGCAGCGTAGGGCGTTCGGCCTACGAGCAGTACTTC. It encodes CASSVGRSAYEQYF. The genes are TRBV7-2 and TRBJ2-7; D ambiguous. Trimming stripped 5 bases from V and 2 bases from J, with 13 bases between. Germline V lookup: CDR1 SGHTA, CDR2 FQGNSA. CDR3 length equals 14 residues.

The genes are TRBV30 and TRBJ1-1; TRBD1 is a possible D gene (5 bases). Germline loops: CDR1 GTSNPN, CDR2 SVGIG (reference sequence). The CDR3 runs to 15 residues. V shed 0 bases and J shed 4 bases, with 15 bases lying between them. The chain's CDR3 is CAWSVGGSKITEAFF. The CDR3, as DNA: TGTGCCTGGAGTGTTGGGGGGTCTAAGATCACTGAAGCTTTCTTT.

The genes are TRBV4-1 and TRBJ1-4; TRBD1 is a possible D gene (5 bases). V lost 0 bases to trimming and J lost 6 bases, with 8 bases between them. The CDR3 has 14 amino acids. Germline V gene data show CDR1 as MGHRA and CDR2 as YSYEKL. CDR3 DNA: TGCGCCAGCAGCCAAGAGGGGCTGGATGAAAAACTGTTTTTT. It encodes CASSQEGLDEKLFF.

In the case of this clone: This sample includes further DNA sequences coding for the same CDR3. This chain joins TRBV7-2 and TRBJ1-4; the D is unclear. This CDR3 spans 15 amino acids. Germline CDR1 is SGHTA and CDR2 is FQGNSA. V lost 0 bases, J lost 3 bases, and 8 bases lay in between. The DNA of the CDR3 is TGTGCCAGCAGCTTAGCGCTTGGGGCTAATGAAAAACTGTTTTTT. Amino acid sequence: CASSLALGANEKLFF.

This clone appeared a few times. The chain uses TRBV7-2 and TRBJ2-5, with D possibly being TRBD2 (5 bases). The CDR3 sequence is 15 residues long. V lost 1 base, J lost 3 bases, and 12 bases lay in between. Germline V lookup: CDR1 SGHTA, CDR2 FQGNSA. The CDR3, as DNA: TGTGCCAGCAGCTTAGTCGGTAGCGCTAAAGAGACCCAGTACTTC. Protein sequence: CASSLVGSAKETQYF.

The chain has TRBV18 and TRBJ2-7; D unclear. Germline assignment: CDR1 KGHSH and CDR2 LQKENI. Trimming removed 2 bases at V and 7 bases at J, with 15 bases between. The CDR3 extends over 14 amino acids. CDR3 DNA: TGTGCCAGCTCACCAGGGTTAAAGTCGGAAGAGCAGTACTTC. Protein: CASSPGLKSEEQYF. Filled out from reference TRBV18 and TRBJ2-7, the complete variable domain reads NAGVMQNPRHLVRRRGQEARLRCSPMKGHSHVYWYRQLPEEGLKFMVYLQKENIIDESGMPKERFSAEFPKEGPSILRIQQVVRGDSAAYFCASSPGLKSEEQYFGPGTRLTVT.

V gene TRBV7-2 combines with J gene TRBJ1-5, with no clear D. This CDR3 is 16 amino acids long. Trimming stripped 1 base from V and 0 bases from J, with 10 bases between. The V gene's germline CDR1 is SGHTA and CDR2 FQGNSA. In DNA, the CDR3 is TGTGCCAGCAGCTTAGAGTCAGATTATAGCAATCAGCCCCAGCATTTT. Residues: CASSLESDYSNQPQHF.

V usage is TRBV6-1 and J usage is TRBJ1-6; 11 nucleotides line up with TRBD1. V shed 4 bases and J 6 bases; nucleotides not matched to a gene: 5. The germline CDR1 and CDR2 sequences are MNHNS and SASEGT. The CDR3 totals 16 residues. The CDR3 DNA reads TGTGCCAGCAGTGCGGACAGGGGGCACCTTAATTCACCCCTCCACTTT. Encoded protein: CASSADRGHLNSPLHF.

The chain employs TRBV18 and TRBJ1-2, with 7 positions matching TRBD1. The V gene's germline CDR1 is KGHSH and CDR2 LQKENI. This CDR3 has 16 residues. The ends lost 2 bases at V and 7 bases at J; junction bases unmatched: 13. The CDR3 DNA reads as TGTGCCAGCTCACCAACCCAGGGCCGGGACAGAGGTGGCTACACCTTC. Residues: CASSPTQGRDRGGYTF. The variable domain in full, completed from reference TRBV18 and TRBJ1-2, reads NAGVMQNPRHLVRRRGQEARLRCSPMKGHSHVYWYRQLPEEGLKFMVYLQKENIIDESGMPKERFSAEFPKEGPSILRIQQVVRGDSAAYFCASSPTQGRDRGGYTFGSGTRLTVV.

The genes are TRBV27 and TRBJ2-5; possibly TRBD2 for D (7 bases). Germline V CDR1 and CDR2: MNHEY, SMNVEV (reference sequence). The CDR3 is made up of 15 amino acids. The ends were cut back, 3 bases at V and 4 bases at J, with 15 bases in the middle. This CDR3 is CASSFRGGAGETQYF. The CDR3 DNA sequence: TGTGCCAGCAGTTTTAGGGGGGGGGCGGGAGAGACCCAGTACTTC.

The chain carries TRBV7-2 and TRBJ2-3; 8 bases fit TRBD2. The CDR3 contains 15 residues. The germline V gene has CDR1 SGHTA and CDR2 FQGNSA. After removal of 1 base from V and 10 bases from J, the junction contained 10 bases not matched to a gene. The CDR3 loop reads CASSLEIGGGIPQYF. The CDR3 DNA is TGTGCCAGCAGCTTAGAGATTGGCGGGGGGATCCCGCAGTATTTT.

This rearrangement joins TRBV19 to TRBJ1-1; unclear D gene. The CDR3 is 13 amino acids. In germline, CDR1 is LNHDA, CDR2 SQIVND (reference sequence). V was pared by 3 bases and J by 2 bases, with 7 bases between. DNA for the CDR3: TGTGCCAGTAGTATGGGGTTTAACACTGAAGCTTTCTTT. Translated: CASSMGFNTEAFF.

The rearrangement links TRBV9 to TRBJ2-5, with D uncertain. The CDR3 runs to 13 residues. The germline CDR1 and CDR2 sequences are SGDLS and YYNGEE. The V end was cut by 7 bases, the J end by 5 bases, with 15 bases between. The CDR3 region is CASGDSIRETQYF. In nucleotides, the CDR3 is TGTGCCAGCGGCGACTCTATAAGGGAGACCCAGTACTTC.

This rearrangement joins TRBV7-9 to TRBJ1-5; TRBD1 is a possible D gene (5 bases). Looked up from germline, CDR1 is SEHNR and CDR2 is FQNEAQ (reference sequence). This CDR3 is 17 amino acids long. The V gene lost 1 base and the J gene lost 1 base, with 14 bases spanning the gap. CDR3 DNA sequence: TGTGCCAGCAGCTTAGAAGGGCCAGGGTGGAGCAATCAGCCCCAGCATTTT. Protein product: CASSLEGPGWSNQPQHF.

For the CDR3, the DNA is TGTGCCAGCAGCCAGTATTCGACAGCTGTTAACTATGGCTACACCTTC. It yields the protein CASSQYSTAVNYGYTF. The gene calls are TRBV5-5 and TRBJ1-2, with a tentative D call TRBD1 (5 bases). Germline-derived CDR1 and CDR2 are SGHKS and YYEKEE (reference sequence). Trimming pared 4 bases from V and 1 base from J, leaving 17 bases between. This CDR3 has 16 amino acids.

This clone was observed at least ten times. V is TRBV6-1 and J is TRBJ2-5; tentatively, D is TRBD2 (7 bases). The V gene's germline CDR1 is MNHNS and CDR2 SASEGT. The germline V and J ends were trimmed by 8 bases and 5 bases, with 15 bases remaining between them. The CDR3 length is 13 residues. The CDR3 DNA follows: TGTGCCAGCCAAAAGGGGGGGCGGGAGACCCAGTACTTC. Translating gives CASQKGGRETQYF.

The rearrangement links TRBV4-1 to TRBJ1-5; D unclear. The germline CDR1 and CDR2 sequences are MGHRA and YSYEKL. Trimming pared 3 bases from V and 1 base from J, leaving 13 bases between. This CDR3 has 16 amino acids. The CDR3 nucleotides are TGCGCCAGCAGCCAGTCCGTCACCTTCAGCAATCAGCCCCAGCATTTT. This encodes CASSQSVTFSNQPQHF.

The chain combines TRBV2 with TRBJ1-2; D not resolved. V lost 0 bases, J lost 5 bases, and 10 bases lay in between. CDR1 and CDR2 from the germline V gene are SNHLY and FYNNEI. This CDR3 region has 14 residues. CDR3 nucleotides: TGTGCCAGCAGTGAAGCGCACAGCTTTTATGGCTACACCTTC. Its protein product is CASSEAHSFYGYTF.